The entry that follows covers one TCR beta chain sequence. The time point is: blood at routine non-recurrence follow-up after resection. Whole RNA was taken from tumor, nontumor lung or frozen PBMC; it was then sequenced unsorted. This sample stems from a study of spatial heterogeneity in lung cancer. Study-wide context: At a median of about 22 months after resection, follow-up PBMC samples were sequenced when available.

The presence of a unique molecular identifier marked each TCR cDNA molecule. TCRdb fed the 5' RACE reads into MiXCR, producing one record per CDR3 protein. The sample carries around 110,000 distinct CDR3 sequences, 9% to 15% recorded once. Sequenced here: PBMCs, sampled at follow-up. This TCR was recovered from a male donor with early-stage non-small cell lung cancer.

The CDR3 nucleotides are TGCAGTGCTAGACCCTGGACTAGCGGGAGCACAGATACGCAGTATTTT. Translating gives CSARPWTSGSTDTQYF. J is TRBJ2-3 and V is TRBV20-1, with 11 positions matching TRBD2. Germline CDR1 is DFQATT and CDR2 is SNEGSKA (reference sequence). The CDR3 runs to 16 residues. The V segment lost 2 bases and the J segment 0 bases; nucleotides outside the gene matches: 4.